This TCR beta chain comes out of a study of blood T cell repertoires in COVID-19. Original processing notes: Researchers report that nucleated cell counts were estimated from reference gene primer amplification. Sequenced by immunoSEQ multiplex PCR; TCRdb stores in-frame clones only, minus some. V, J and clone size derive from that table, while D and trimming were established from the DNA sequence. The sample contains about 270,000 clones, about 89% of which appear only once. The germline CDR1 and CDR2 sequences are KGHSH and LQKENI. The CDR3 spans 18 residues. V lost 3 bases and J lost 0; bases outside the gene matches: 11.

This chain uses TRBV18 with TRBJ1-3; 7 nucleotides align to TRBD1. This TCR was recovered from a middle-aged man with active or convalescent COVID-19. The material sequenced was peripheral blood. The CDR3 loop is CASSPPGTAIRSGNTIYF. The CDR3 DNA reads TGTGCCAGCTCACCTCCCGGGACAGCGATACGCTCTGGAAACACCATATATTTT. Combining the CDR3 with reference TRBV18 and TRBJ1-3 gives the whole variable domain NAGVMQNPRHLVRRRGQEARLRCSPMKGHSHVYWYRQLPEEGLKFMVYLQKENIIDESGMPKERFSAEFPKEGPSILRIQQVVRGDSAAYFCASSPPGTAIRSGNTIYFGEGSWLTVV.